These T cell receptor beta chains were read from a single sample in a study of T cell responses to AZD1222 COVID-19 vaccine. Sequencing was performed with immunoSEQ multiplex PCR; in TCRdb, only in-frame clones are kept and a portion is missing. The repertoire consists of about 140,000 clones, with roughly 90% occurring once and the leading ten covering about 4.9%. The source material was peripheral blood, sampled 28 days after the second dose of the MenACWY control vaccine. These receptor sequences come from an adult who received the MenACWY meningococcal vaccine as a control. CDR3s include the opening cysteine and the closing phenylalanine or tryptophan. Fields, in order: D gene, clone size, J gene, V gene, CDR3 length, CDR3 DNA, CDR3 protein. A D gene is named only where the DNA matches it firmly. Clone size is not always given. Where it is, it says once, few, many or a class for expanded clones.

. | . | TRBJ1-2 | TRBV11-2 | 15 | TGTGCCAGCAGCTTAGCCCGATACCCTAACTATGGCTACACCTTC | CASSLARYPNYGYTF
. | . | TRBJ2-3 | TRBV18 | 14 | TGTGCCAGCTCACCACCGTCAGGGCCAGATACGCAGTATTTT | CASSPPSGPDTQYF
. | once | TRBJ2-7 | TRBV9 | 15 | TGTGCCAGCAGCGTAGAAGGGTTTTCCTCCTACGAGCAGTACTTC | CASSVEGFSSYEQYF
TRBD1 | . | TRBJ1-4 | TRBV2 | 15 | TGTGCCAGCCAAAAAGGGACGGGACAGATTGAAAAACTGTTTTTT | CASQKGTGQIEKLFF
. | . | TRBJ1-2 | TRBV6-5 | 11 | TGTGCCAGCAGGCGGGGCGACGGCTACACCTTC | CASRRGDGYTF
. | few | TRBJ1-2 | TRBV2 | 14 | TGTGCCAGCAGTGTAGTCTGGGCTAACTATGGCTACACCTTC | CASSVVWANYGYTF
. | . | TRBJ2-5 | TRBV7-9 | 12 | TGTGCCAGCAGCTTAGCTGGAGAGACCCAGTACTTC | CASSLAGETQYF
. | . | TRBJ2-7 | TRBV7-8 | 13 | TGTGCCAGCAGCTTAGAGCAGGGTCGCGAGCAGTACTTC | CASSLEQGREQYF
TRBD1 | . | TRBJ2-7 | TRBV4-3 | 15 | TGCGCCAGCAGCCGAGCACAGGGGTTCTCCTACGAGCAGTACTTC | CASSRAQGFSYEQYF
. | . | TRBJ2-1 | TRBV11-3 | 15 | TGTGCCAGCAGCTTAGGCGATAGCTCCTACAATGAGCAGTTCTTC | CASSLGDSSYNEQFF
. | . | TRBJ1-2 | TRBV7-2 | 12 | TGTGCCAGCAGCTTAGAGCGAGCAGGCTACACCTTC | CASSLERAGYTF
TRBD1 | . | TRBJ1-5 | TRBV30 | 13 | TGTGCCGTCTCGGGACAGGGGCGTCAGCCCCAGCATTTT | CAVSGQGRQPQHF
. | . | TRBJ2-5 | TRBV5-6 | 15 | TGTGCCAGCATCCTGTTTCCGGGGGATAAAGAGACCCAGTACTTC | CASILFPGDKETQYF
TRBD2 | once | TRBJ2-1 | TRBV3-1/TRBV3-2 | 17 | TGTGCCAGCAGCCAAGATCTGGCGGGAGGGACCTACAATGAGCAGTTCTTC | CASSQDLAGGTYNEQFF
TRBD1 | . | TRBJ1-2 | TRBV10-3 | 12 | TGTGCCATCAGCCGGACAGGGGATCGCTACACCTTC | CAISRTGDRYTF
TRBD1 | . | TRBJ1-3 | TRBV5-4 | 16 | TGTGCCAGCAGCGGACGACAGGGGGTCTCTGGAAACACCATATATTTT | CASSGRQGVSGNTIYF
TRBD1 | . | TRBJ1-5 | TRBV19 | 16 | TGTGCCAGTAGTACTCGGACAGGGAGCGGCAATCAGCCCCAGCATTTT | CASSTRTGSGNQPQHF
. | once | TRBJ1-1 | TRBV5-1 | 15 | TGCGCCAGCAGCCTCGGGAAAGGGTTGAACACTGAAGCTTTCTTT | CASSLGKGLNTEAFF
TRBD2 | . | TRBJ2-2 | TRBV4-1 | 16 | TGCGCCAGCAGCCAAGTGGCGGGGGGGCCGGTCGGGGAGCTGTTTTTT | CASSQVAGGPVGELFF
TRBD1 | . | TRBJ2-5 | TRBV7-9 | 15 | TGTGCCAGCAGCTTAGTGACAGGGGGCGTCCAGACCCAGTACTTC | CASSLVTGGVQTQYF
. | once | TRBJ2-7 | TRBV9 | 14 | TGTGCCAGCAGCGCCCCGACTGGGGCAGAGGAGCAGTACTTC | CASSAPTGAEEQYF
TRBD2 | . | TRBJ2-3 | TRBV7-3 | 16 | TGTGCCAGCAGCGCTGGACTAGCGGGGGGCCCAGATACGCAGTATTTT | CASSAGLAGGPDTQYF
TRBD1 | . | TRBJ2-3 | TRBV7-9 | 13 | TGTGCCAGCAGCTCGACAGGGGCAGATACGCAGTATTTT | CASSSTGADTQYF
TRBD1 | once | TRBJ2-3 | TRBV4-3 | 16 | TGCGCCAGCAGCCAAGGAGAGGGACAGAGCACAGATACGCAGTATTTT | CASSQGEGQSTDTQYF
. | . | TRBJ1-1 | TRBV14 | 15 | TGTGCCAGCAACGTCCGGGACGGATCGAACACTGAAGCTTTCTTT | CASNVRDGSNTEAFF
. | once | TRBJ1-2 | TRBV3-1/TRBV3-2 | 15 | TGTGCCAGCAGCCAAGATGTTGGAGGAGTCTATGGCTACACCTTC | CASSQDVGGVYGYTF
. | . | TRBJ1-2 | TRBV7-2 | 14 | TGTGCCAGCAGCTCCTTCGGACCAGCGCGTGGCTACACCTTC | CASSSFGPARGYTF
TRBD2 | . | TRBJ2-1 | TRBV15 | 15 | TGTGCCACCAGTGATTCTCGGGACTACTACAATGAGCAGTTCTTC | CATSDSRDYYNEQFF
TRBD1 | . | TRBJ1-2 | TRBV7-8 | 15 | TGTGCCAGCAGCCCAGGGACAGGGGATACCTATGGCTACACCTTC | CASSPGTGDTYGYTF
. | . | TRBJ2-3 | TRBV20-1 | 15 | TGCAGTGCTAGTTCGACTAGAAGGTACACAGATACGCAGTATTTT | CSASSTRRYTDTQYF
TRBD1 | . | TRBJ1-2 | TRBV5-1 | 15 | TGCGCCAGCAGCTTGGGACAGGGTGGGGATACTACCTACACCTTC | CASSLGQGGDTTYTF
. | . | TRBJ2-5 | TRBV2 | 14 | TGTGCCAGCAGCCCCCGTGGAGGGCAAGAGACCCAGTACTTC | CASSPRGGQETQYF
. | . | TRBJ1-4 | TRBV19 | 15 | TGTGCCAGTAGTGTCTTGCAGTCTGGCGGGGAAAAACTGTTTTTT | CASSVLQSGGEKLFF
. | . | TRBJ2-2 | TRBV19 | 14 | TGTGCCAGTAGTCCCCGGGAGAACACCGGGGAGCTGTTTTTT | CASSPRENTGELFF
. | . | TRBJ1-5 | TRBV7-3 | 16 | TGTGCCAGCAGCTCAGGGGTCCCCTATAGCAATCAGCCCCAGCATTTT | CASSSGVPYSNQPQHF
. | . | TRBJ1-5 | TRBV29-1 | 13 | TGCAGCGTTGAATCGGGCGGCGATCAGCCCCAGCATTTT | CSVESGGDQPQHF
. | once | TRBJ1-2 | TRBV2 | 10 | TGTGCCACGGGGGACTATGGCTACACCTTC | CATGDYGYTF
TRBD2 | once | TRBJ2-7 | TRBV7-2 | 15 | TGTGCCAGCAGCCCCAGCGGGACGACGGGCTACGAGCAGTACTTC | CASSPSGTTGYEQYF
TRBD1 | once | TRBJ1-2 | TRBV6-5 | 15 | TGTGCCAGCAGTATGACAGGGGAAAGTTTCGGTGGCTACACCTTC | CASSMTGESFGGYTF
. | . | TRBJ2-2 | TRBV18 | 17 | TGTGCCAGCTCCCCTTCTCGGGTGGAGGTCAACACCGGGGAGCTGTTTTTT | CASSPSRVEVNTGELFF
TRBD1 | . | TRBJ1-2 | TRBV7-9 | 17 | TGTGCCAGCAGCTTAGAACAGGGGTCCCTAGCTAACTATGGCTACACCTTC | CASSLEQGSLANYGYTF
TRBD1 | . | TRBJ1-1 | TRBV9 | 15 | TGTGCCAGCAGCGTAGGTCCAGGGGGGGACACTGAAGCTTTCTTT | CASSVGPGGDTEAFF
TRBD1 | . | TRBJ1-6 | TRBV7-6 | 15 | TGTGCCAGCAGCTTAGTAGGACAGGATGATTCACCCCTCCACTTT | CASSLVGQDDSPLHF
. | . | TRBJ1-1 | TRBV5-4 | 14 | TGTGCCAGCAGCTTCTCAGGGGCCGGGATACGGGCTTTCTTT | CASSFSGAGIRAFF
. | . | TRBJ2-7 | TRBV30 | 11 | TGTGCCTGGAGTGTCCTTAACGAGCAGTACTTC | CAWSVLNEQYF
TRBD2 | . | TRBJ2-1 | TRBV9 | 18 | TGTGCCAGCAGCGTAGGCCGACTAGCGGGTAACTCCTACAATGAGCAGTTCTTC | CASSVGRLAGNSYNEQFF
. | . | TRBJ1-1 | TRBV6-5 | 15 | TGTGCCAGCAGTCGTTCAATTAATTCGAACACTGAAGCTTTCTTT | CASSRSINSNTEAFF
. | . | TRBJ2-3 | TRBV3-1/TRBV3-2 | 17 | TGTGCCAGCAGCCAAGAAAGGCAGGGTTCCGGCACAGATACGCAGTATTTT | CASSQERQGSGTDTQYF
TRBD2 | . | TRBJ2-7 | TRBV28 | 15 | TGTGCCAGCAGTTTCGCCGGGACTAGGAATTACGAGCAGTACTTC | CASSFAGTRNYEQYF
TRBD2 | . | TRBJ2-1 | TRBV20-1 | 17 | TGCAGTGCTAGTAGCCTAGCGGGAGCTAGCTCCTACAATGAGCAGTTCTTC | CSASSLAGASSYNEQFF
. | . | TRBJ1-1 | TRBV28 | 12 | TGTGCCAGCAGTCTCCCCCCCGAAAGAGCTTTCTTT | CASSLPPERAFF
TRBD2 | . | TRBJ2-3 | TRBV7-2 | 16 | TGTGCCAGCAGCTTAGTTAGGACTAGCGGGGGTCGTACGCAGTATTTT | CASSLVRTSGGRTQYF
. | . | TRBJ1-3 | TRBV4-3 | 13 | TGCGCCAGCAGCCAAGTCACCGGGAGCACCATATATTTT | CASSQVTGSTIYF
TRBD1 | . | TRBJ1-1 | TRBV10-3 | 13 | TGTGCCATCAGTGGACAGGGGAACACTGAAGCTTTCTTT | CAISGQGNTEAFF
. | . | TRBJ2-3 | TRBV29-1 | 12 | TGCAGCGTCGTGAGACAGGCCGATACGCAGTATTTT | CSVVRQADTQYF
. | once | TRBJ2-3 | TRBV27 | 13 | TGTGCCAGCAGTATCTGGACTAAAAATACGCAGTATTTT | CASSIWTKNTQYF
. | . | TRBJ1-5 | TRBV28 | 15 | TGTGCCAGCGCAATGCAAGGCGCGAGCAATCAGCCCCAGCATTTT | CASAMQGASNQPQHF
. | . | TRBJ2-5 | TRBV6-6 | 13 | TGTGCCAGCAGGAGCGTGGCCCAAGAGACCCAGTACTTC | CASRSVAQETQYF
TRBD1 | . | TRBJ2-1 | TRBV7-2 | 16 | TGTGCCAGCAGCTTAGCGGTGGGACAGCCCTACAATGAGCAGTTCTTC | CASSLAVGQPYNEQFF
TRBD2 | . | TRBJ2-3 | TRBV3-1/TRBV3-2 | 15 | TGTGCCAGCAGCCAATGGCGGGGGGTCACAGATACGCAGTATTTT | CASSQWRGVTDTQYF